Listed below are T cell receptor beta chains from one sample, sequenced in a study of identical twins. TCRdb analysed the 5' RACE reads with MiXCR anew, one entry per CDR3 protein. The table records about 530,000 distinct CDR3 sequences, about a fifth of them present only once. This sample was also put to use in a study of yellow fever vaccine responses in identical twins.

The sample taken for sequencing was CD4+ T cells sorted from blood. The receptors were gathered from a young woman in good health. CDR3s include the opening cysteine and the closing phenylalanine or tryptophan. The D gene is left open where the match is weak. Size tells how often a clone was seen (once, few, many) or the class of an expanded clone, and some rows leave it out.

clone_size: -; d_call: TRBD2; j_call: TRBJ2-1; v_call: TRBV11-2; cdr3_aa: CASSFGLAQRNEQFF; cdr3_nt: TGTGCCAGCAGCTTCGGACTAGCGCAACGGAATGAGCAGTTCTTC
clone_size: -; d_call: -; j_call: TRBJ2-5; v_call: TRBV29-1; cdr3_aa: CSVEAFGARGWETQYF; cdr3_nt: TGCAGCGTTGAAGCTTTCGGAGCGAGGGGGTGGGAGACCCAGTACTTC
clone_size: -; d_call: -; j_call: TRBJ2-7; v_call: TRBV20-1; cdr3_aa: CSARDGRLTYEQYF; cdr3_nt: TGCAGTGCTAGAGATGGGAGGCTGACCTACGAGCAGTACTTC
clone_size: once; d_call: -; j_call: TRBJ2-3; v_call: TRBV3-1; cdr3_aa: CASSQVRGSADTQYF; cdr3_nt: TGTGCCAGCAGCCAAGTCCGGGGGAGCGCAGATACGCAGTATTTT
clone_size: few; d_call: TRBD2; j_call: TRBJ2-7; v_call: TRBV20-1; cdr3_aa: CSASRTSGRRRGFYEQYF; cdr3_nt: TGCAGTGCTTCCCGGACTAGCGGGAGACGGAGGGGATTCTACGAGCAGTACTTC
clone_size: -; d_call: -; j_call: TRBJ2-7; v_call: TRBV7-9; cdr3_aa: CASSLGTLYEQYF; cdr3_nt: TGTGCCAGCAGCTTAGGTACCCTCTACGAGCAGTACTTC
clone_size: few; d_call: TRBD2; j_call: TRBJ2-5; v_call: TRBV20-1; cdr3_aa: CSARYPSGLAETFGETQYF; cdr3_nt: TGCAGTGCTAGATACCCCTCCGGACTAGCGGAGACCTTCGGGGAGACCCAGTACTTC
clone_size: -; d_call: -; j_call: TRBJ1-2; v_call: TRBV20-1; cdr3_aa: CSARGATTNYGYTF; cdr3_nt: TGCAGTGCTAGAGGGGCGACAACTAACTATGGCTACACCTTC
clone_size: -; d_call: TRBD1; j_call: TRBJ2-6; v_call: TRBV11-2; cdr3_aa: CASSLEGTAFSGANVLTF; cdr3_nt: TGTGCCAGCAGCTTAGAGGGGACAGCCTTCTCTGGGGCCAACGTCCTGACTTTC
clone_size: -; d_call: TRBD1; j_call: TRBJ2-1; v_call: TRBV3-1; cdr3_aa: CASSQILTGADNEQFF; cdr3_nt: TGTGCCAGCAGCCAAATACTAACAGGGGCCGACAATGAGCAGTTCTTC
clone_size: -; d_call: -; j_call: TRBJ2-2; v_call: TRBV9; cdr3_aa: CASSRGWVDTGELFF; cdr3_nt: TGTGCCAGCAGCCGTGGGTGGGTGGATACCGGGGAGCTGTTTTTT
clone_size: -; d_call: -; j_call: TRBJ2-1; v_call: TRBV19; cdr3_aa: CASTTGAGLYNEQFF; cdr3_nt: TGTGCCAGTACCACGGGGGCCGGACTATACAATGAGCAGTTCTTC
clone_size: few; d_call: TRBD1; j_call: TRBJ2-1; v_call: TRBV5-1; cdr3_aa: CASSAVDRGRNEQFF; cdr3_nt: TGCGCCAGCAGCGCCGTAGACAGGGGGCGCAATGAGCAGTTCTTC
clone_size: -; d_call: -; j_call: TRBJ2-3; v_call: TRBV28; cdr3_aa: CASSLEGGPDTQYF; cdr3_nt: TGTGCCAGCAGCCTGGAGGGTGGTCCAGATACGCAGTATTTT
clone_size: -; d_call: TRBD1; j_call: TRBJ2-3; v_call: TRBV7-9; cdr3_aa: CASSPSTGATQYF; cdr3_nt: TGTGCCAGCAGCCCTTCAACAGGGGCTACGCAGTATTTT
clone_size: -; d_call: TRBD1; j_call: TRBJ2-1; v_call: TRBV5-1; cdr3_aa: CASSFSPAGGVEQFF; cdr3_nt: TGCGCCAGCAGCTTTTCCCCGGCAGGGGGCGTTGAGCAGTTCTTC
clone_size: -; d_call: TRBD1; j_call: TRBJ2-3; v_call: TRBV5-1; cdr3_aa: CASSLTGESSTDTQYF; cdr3_nt: TGCGCCAGCAGCTTGACAGGGGAAAGTAGCACAGATACGCAGTATTTT
clone_size: few; d_call: TRBD1; j_call: TRBJ2-7; v_call: TRBV2; cdr3_aa: CASSGQGAISYEQYF; cdr3_nt: TGTGCCAGCAGTGGACAGGGGGCAATCTCCTACGAGCAGTACTTC
clone_size: -; d_call: TRBD2; j_call: TRBJ2-5; v_call: TRBV5-1; cdr3_aa: CASSLAGLAGGETQYF; cdr3_nt: TGCGCCAGCAGCTTGGCCGGACTAGCGGGAGGAGAGACCCAGTACTTC
clone_size: few; d_call: -; j_call: TRBJ2-7; v_call: TRBV5-1; cdr3_aa: CASSLKAELYEQYF; cdr3_nt: TGCGCCAGCAGCTTGAAGGCAGAACTCTACGAGCAGTACTTC
clone_size: few; d_call: -; j_call: TRBJ2-2; v_call: TRBV10-3; cdr3_aa: CAISDSRAANTGELFF; cdr3_nt: TGTGCCATCAGTGATAGTCGGGCAGCGAACACCGGGGAGCTGTTTTTT
clone_size: -; d_call: TRBD2; j_call: TRBJ2-3; v_call: TRBV5-6; cdr3_aa: CASSLPPGLAGADTQYF; cdr3_nt: TGTGCCAGCAGCTTGCCCCCGGGACTAGCGGGAGCAGATACGCAGTATTTT
clone_size: -; d_call: TRBD2; j_call: TRBJ2-1; v_call: TRBV9; cdr3_aa: CASSTPGTSGSQSQFF; cdr3_nt: TGTGCCAGCAGCACGCCCGGGACTAGCGGGAGCCAATCACAGTTCTTC
clone_size: few; d_call: -; j_call: TRBJ2-5; v_call: TRBV6-6; cdr3_aa: CATQQRGQETQYF; cdr3_nt: TGTGCCACCCAACAAAGGGGCCAAGAGACCCAGTACTTC
clone_size: -; d_call: TRBD1; j_call: TRBJ2-6; v_call: TRBV12-3/TRBV12-4; cdr3_aa: CASSPTYGQAGANVLTF; cdr3_nt: TGTGCCAGCAGTCCGACTTATGGACAGGCTGGGGCCAACGTCCTGACTTTC
clone_size: -; d_call: -; j_call: TRBJ2-2; v_call: TRBV7-9; cdr3_aa: CASSLSFPGELFF; cdr3_nt: TGTGCCAGCAGCTTAAGCTTTCCCGGGGAGCTGTTTTTT
clone_size: -; d_call: -; j_call: TRBJ2-3; v_call: TRBV28; cdr3_aa: CATPTDTQYF; cdr3_nt: TGTGCCACCCCCACAGATACGCAGTATTTT
clone_size: few; d_call: TRBD1; j_call: TRBJ1-5; v_call: TRBV20-1; cdr3_aa: CSARMGTGVQPQHF; cdr3_nt: TGCAGTGCTAGGATGGGGACAGGGGTTCAGCCCCAGCATTTT
clone_size: -; d_call: -; j_call: TRBJ2-3; v_call: TRBV7-2; cdr3_aa: CASRFPPSGTQYF; cdr3_nt: TGTGCCAGCAGGTTTCCACCGTCTGGTACGCAGTATTTT
clone_size: -; d_call: TRBD2; j_call: TRBJ2-1; v_call: TRBV6-1; cdr3_aa: CASSGGGTSKNNEQFF; cdr3_nt: TGTGCCAGCAGTGGTGGGGGGACTAGCAAAAACAATGAGCAGTTCTTC
clone_size: -; d_call: TRBD1; j_call: TRBJ1-2; v_call: TRBV5-4; cdr3_aa: CASSLVGGQGALHGYTF; cdr3_nt: TGTGCCAGCAGCTTGGTTGGGGGACAGGGGGCGTTACATGGCTACACCTTC
clone_size: few; d_call: TRBD2; j_call: TRBJ2-2; v_call: TRBV27; cdr3_aa: CASNPQGRGRLAGGTGELFF; cdr3_nt: TGTGCCAGCAACCCCCAGGGCAGGGGGCGTCTAGCGGGAGGTACTGGGGAGCTGTTTTTT
clone_size: -; d_call: TRBD2; j_call: TRBJ2-5; v_call: TRBV5-1; cdr3_aa: CASSSGLAGTQETQYF; cdr3_nt: TGCGCCAGCAGCTCTGGACTAGCCGGGACGCAAGAGACCCAGTACTTC
clone_size: -; d_call: -; j_call: TRBJ2-5; v_call: TRBV7-8; cdr3_aa: CASIAWRTETQYF; cdr3_nt: TGTGCCAGCATAGCATGGAGGACGGAGACCCAGTACTTC
clone_size: many; d_call: TRBD2; j_call: TRBJ2-1; v_call: TRBV5-1; cdr3_aa: CASSPPGTSGRAYNEQFF; cdr3_nt: TGCGCCAGCAGCCCACCCGGGACTAGCGGGAGGGCCTACAATGAGCAGTTCTTC
clone_size: -; d_call: -; j_call: TRBJ1-4; v_call: TRBV6-1; cdr3_aa: CASSVQAAREKLFF; cdr3_nt: TGTGCCAGCAGTGTACAGGCGGCCCGGGAAAAACTGTTTTTT
clone_size: -; d_call: -; j_call: TRBJ1-1; v_call: TRBV27; cdr3_aa: CASSTRTVTEAFF; cdr3_nt: TGTGCCAGCAGCACAAGGACGGTCACTGAAGCTTTCTTT
clone_size: -; d_call: -; j_call: TRBJ1-1; v_call: TRBV29-1; cdr3_aa: CSVGSNTEAFF; cdr3_nt: TGCAGCGTGGGATCGAACACTGAAGCTTTCTTT
clone_size: -; d_call: TRBD1; j_call: TRBJ1-5; v_call: TRBV12-3/TRBV12-4; cdr3_aa: CASRTGSWQPQHF; cdr3_nt: TGTGCCAGCAGGACAGGGTCGTGGCAGCCCCAGCATTTT
clone_size: few; d_call: TRBD2; j_call: TRBJ2-3; v_call: TRBV28; cdr3_aa: CASSQAGVTDTQYF; cdr3_nt: TGTGCCAGCAGCCAAGCGGGAGTCACAGATACGCAGTATTTT